Below, 27 T cell receptor beta chains from the same sample are listed, as sequenced in a study of CD8+ T cells in alopecia areata. Sequencing relied on a cDNA template that was reverse transcribed from extracted RNA. The data were produced by immunoSEQ multiplex PCR, yet TCRdb's version contains in-frame clones alone and is incomplete. The data contain about 290,000 clones, 55% to 70% of them singletons. Treatment reported: oral pan-JAK inhibitor, 5-10 mg twice daily. Sample: CD4+ T cells sorted from blood, taken at week 24, from a patient treated with tofacitinib. The origin of the receptors is a human donor with alopecia areata.

This chain joins TRBV2 and TRBJ2-2; 8 nucleotides align to TRBD1. Germline CDR1 is SNHLY and CDR2 is FYNNEI. With V trimmed by 6 bases and J by 3 bases, 3 bases remained unmatched. CDR3 size: 14 residues. The CDR3 nucleotides are TGTGCCAGCAGGGCGGACAGGGACACCGGGGAGCTGTTTTTT. This sequence encodes CASRADRDTGELFF. Full variable domain (outside the CDR3, taken from reference TRBV2 and TRBJ2-2): EPEVTQTPSHQVTQMGQEVILRCVPISNHLYFYWYRQILGQKVEFLVSFYNNEISEKSEIFDDQFSVERPDGSNFTLKIRSTKLEDSAMYFCASRADRDTGELFFGEGSRLTVL.

The chain combines TRBV28 with TRBJ1-2; possible D gene TRBD1, 5 bases. Trimming took 2 bases from V and 7 from J, leaving 11 bases between them. The V gene's germline CDR1 is MDHEN and CDR2 SYDVKM. The CDR3 has 13 amino acids. CDR3 loop: CASSLVGAIGYTF. The CDR3 bases are TGTGCCAGCAGTTTAGTAGGGGCTATTGGCTACACCTTC.

The rearrangement uses TRBV2 and TRBJ2-5; TRBD1 aligns across 9 bases. This CDR3 has 14 amino acids. Trimming at V came to 5 bases and at J to 4 bases, leaving 5 bases not matched to a gene. Germline CDR1 and CDR2: SNHLY and FYNNEI. In nucleotides, the CDR3 is TGTGCCAGCAGTACGGACAGGGGCCGAGAGACCCAGTACTTC. This sequence encodes CASSTDRGRETQYF.

To note about this clone: The junction does not match germline at one end; this may be a read error. This chain links TRBV16 with TRBJ1-2; D unclear. CDR1 and CDR2 (germline): KGHSY, FQNENV. This CDR3 contains 11 residues. The CDR3 region has the DNA TGTGCCAGCAGCCAACCTCGGAGCTTACGCTTC. It is translated as CASSQPRSLRF.

The CDR3 nucleotides read TGTGCCAGCAGCTTACCACAGGGCTCTGGGGCCAACGTCCTGACTTTC. As protein: CASSLPQGSGANVLTF. V and J are TRBV7-6 and TRBJ2-6, with TRBD1 as a possible D gene (6 bases). The V gene's germline CDR1 is SGHVS and CDR2 FNYEAQ. The CDR3 runs 16 residues. The V end was cut by 2 bases, the J end by 0 bases, with 8 bases between.

This chain connects TRBV7-9 to TRBJ1-1; D is unclear. The germline gives CDR1 SEHNR, CDR2 FQNEAQ (reference sequence). This CDR3 contains 11 residues. Trimming took off 0 bases at V and 12 bases at J, with 8 bases between the two ends. DNA of the CDR3: TGTGCCAGCAGCTTAGCGGGCGGGCCTTTCTTT. This sequence encodes CASSLAGGPFF. The full variable domain, rest sourced from reference TRBV7-9 and TRBJ1-1, is DTGVSQNPRHKITKRGQNVTFRCDPISEHNRLYWYRQTLGQGPEFLTYFQNEAQLEKSRLLSDRFSAERPKGSFSTLEIQRTEQGDSAMYLCASSLAGGPFFGQGTRLTVV.

This chain links TRBV13 with TRBJ1-4; D remains ambiguous. The CDR3 consists of 12 residues. The germline V and J ends were trimmed by 2 bases and 5 bases, with 3 bases remaining between them. Germline V gives CDR1 PRHDT, CDR2 FYEKMQ (reference sequence). DNA of the CDR3: TGTGCCAGCAGCTTAAGGAATGAAAAACTGTTTTTT. It encodes CASSLRNEKLFF.

For this clone: Other DNA sequences within the sample encode an identical CDR3. The chain employs TRBV30 and TRBJ1-1; D is uncertain. Germline CDR1 reads GTSNPN; CDR2 reads SVGIG (reference sequence). Trimming pared 4 bases from V and 1 base from J, leaving 1 base between. The CDR3 totals 10 residues. The CDR3 bases are TGTGCCTGGAAGAACACTGAAGCTTTCTTT. This sequence encodes CAWKNTEAFF.

The V gene is TRBV5-1, the J gene TRBJ2-1; D remains ambiguous. Trimming stripped 4 bases from V and 2 bases from J, with 19 bases between. Germline-derived CDR1 and CDR2 are SGHRS and YFSETQ. The length of the CDR3 is 17 residues. The CDR3 spells CASSAMGRRRAYNEQFF. The CDR3 DNA follows: TGCGCCAGCAGCGCTATGGGAAGGAGACGGGCCTACAATGAGCAGTTCTTC.

This chain connects TRBV28 to TRBJ1-5; D unresolved. Germline CDR1 and CDR2: MDHEN and SYDVKM. Between the trimmed V and J ends, which lost 6 bases and 3 bases, there was a span of 6 bases. The CDR3 spans 12 residues. The CDR3 DNA sequence: TGTGCCAGCAGACCAAACAATCAGCCCCAGCATTTT. This gives the protein CASRPNNQPQHF.

The chain uses TRBV6-5 and TRBJ2-7; 8 bases agree with TRBD2. V dropped 0 bases and J dropped 4; count of bases not matched to a gene: 5. The germline V gene has CDR1 MNHEY and CDR2 SVGAGI. There are 15 residues in the CDR3. The chain's CDR3 is CASSYSGLAGYEQYF. CDR3 coding DNA: TGTGCCAGCAGTTACTCGGGTCTAGCGGGTTACGAGCAGTACTTC.

The rearrangement uses TRBV7-2 and TRBJ1-5; the D is unclear. The CDR3 is 15 residues long. Germline-derived CDR1 and CDR2 are SGHTA and FQGNSA. V was trimmed by 3 bases and J by 2 bases, leaving 11 bases between them. The CDR3 is CASSFRQVGNQPQHF. CDR3 bases: TGTGCCAGCAGCTTTAGGCAGGTTGGCAATCAGCCCCAGCATTTT.

The CDR3 loop is CASSQGGRLLQVDTQYF. CDR3 DNA sequence: TGCGCCAGCAGCCAAGGAGGTCGGCTGCTCCAAGTAGATACGCAGTATTTT. V gene TRBV4-1 combines with J gene TRBJ2-3, with no clear D. V was trimmed by 1 base and J by 5 bases, leaving 19 bases between them. The CDR3 sequence is 17 residues long. The germline gives CDR1 MGHRA, CDR2 YSYEKL.

The gene calls are TRBV7-2 and TRBJ2-3; TRBD2 might be the D (6 bases). CDR1 is SGHTA and CDR2 is FQGNSA in the germline V gene. V dropped 2 bases and J dropped 13 bases, with 19 bases sitting between them. This CDR3 spans 14 amino acids. The chain's CDR3 is CASSLRVIGSSKYF. The CDR3 bases are TGTGCCAGCAGCTTAAGGGTGATCGGGAGTTCAAAGTATTTT.

The chain uses TRBV30 and TRBJ2-7; 10 bases line up with TRBD2. The CDR3 runs to 13 residues. The germline V gene has CDR1 GTSNPN and CDR2 SVGIG (reference sequence). V shed 0 bases, J shed 4 bases, and the junction held 0 bases outside the gene matches. CDR3 amino acids: CAWSVAGGYEQYF. DNA for the CDR3: TGTGCCTGGAGTGTAGCGGGGGGGTACGAGCAGTACTTC.

The chain carries TRBV30 and TRBJ2-7, with 9 positions matching TRBD1. Per the germline V gene, CDR1 is GTSNPN and CDR2 is SVGIG (reference sequence). This CDR3 has 15 amino acids. V trimming: 4 bases; J trimming: 5 bases; junction bases outside the gene matches: 12. CDR3 sequence (DNA): TGTGCCTGGAAGATACCCGGGACAGGGCCCCACGAGCAGTACTTC. Protein: CAWKIPGTGPHEQYF. The complete variable domain, with remaining parts taken from reference TRBV30 and TRBJ2-7, reads SQTIHQWPATLVQPVGSPLSLECTVEGTSNPNLYWYRQAAGRGLQLLFYSVGIGQISSEVPQNLSASRPQDRQFILSSKKLLLSDSGFYLCAWKIPGTGPHEQYFGPGTRLTVT.

The V gene is TRBV30, the J gene TRBJ1-2; D is unclear. The germline V and J ends were trimmed by 5 bases and 5 bases, with 12 bases remaining between them. The CDR3 extends over 12 amino acids. Germline lookup yields CDR1 GTSNPN and CDR2 SVGIG (reference sequence). The CDR3 region has the DNA TGTGCCTGGGCCGCAGGATTGTATGGCTACACCTTC. It specifies CAWAAGLYGYTF.

The V gene is TRBV4-1, the J gene TRBJ2-3; D not certain. Germline V gene data show CDR1 as MGHRA and CDR2 as YSYEKL. This CDR3 contains 16 residues. V was clipped by 0 bases and J by 1 base, with 11 bases between them. CDR3 sequence (DNA): TGCGCCAGCAGCCAAGACCCTGACGCGGGCACAGATACGCAGTATTTT. Its translation is CASSQDPDAGTDTQYF.

This clone was seen a few times. At one of its ends the junction is not consistent with the germline gene, which may arise from a read error. The CDR3 sequence is CASSHRVPPFF. In DNA form, the CDR3 reads TGCGCCAGCAGTCATCGGGTTCCCCCTTTCTTT. The V and J genes are TRBV23-1 and TRBJ2-3; D remains ambiguous. TRBV23-1 is sorted into the ORF group, with uncertain function. CDR3 length equals 11 residues.

This chain connects TRBV11-2 to TRBJ2-3; D is undetermined. Per the germline V gene, CDR1 is SGHAT and CDR2 is FQNNGV. This CDR3 comprises 12 residues. V lost 1 base, J lost 2 bases, and 1 base lay in between. The CDR3 loop reads CASSLATDTQYF. Written as DNA, the CDR3 is TGTGCCAGCAGCTTAGCCACAGATACGCAGTATTTT.

V gene TRBV2 combines with J gene TRBJ1-2; D gene uncertain. Germline assignment: CDR1 SNHLY and CDR2 FYNNEI. CDR3 length: 15 amino acids. V dropped 1 base and J dropped 0 bases, with 9 bases sitting between them. The CDR3 protein is CASSEEAVPNYGYTF. Written as DNA, the CDR3 is TGTGCCAGCAGTGAAGAGGCAGTTCCTAACTATGGCTACACCTTC. The variable domain in full, completed from reference TRBV2 and TRBJ1-2, reads EPEVTQTPSHQVTQMGQEVILRCVPISNHLYFYWYRQILGQKVEFLVSFYNNEISEKSEIFDDQFSVERPDGSNFTLKIRSTKLEDSAMYFCASSEEAVPNYGYTFGSGTRLTVV.

V gene TRBV5-1 combines with J gene TRBJ1-5, with D maybe TRBD1 (5 bases). From germline, CDR1 is SGHRS and CDR2 YFSETQ. The V end lost 0 bases, the J end lost 0 bases, and 7 bases lay between the germline ends. The CDR3 totals 15 residues. In DNA, the CDR3 is TGCGCCAGCAGCTTGGCAGGGAATAGCAATCAGCCCCAGCATTTT. Translated, it gives CASSLAGNSNQPQHF.

J is TRBJ2-3 and V is TRBV2, with D possibly TRBD2 on 6 matching bases. Germline V CDR1 and CDR2: SNHLY, FYNNEI. V was shortened by 4 bases and J by 7 bases, with 9 bases between the two germline ends. This CDR3 contains 12 residues. In nucleotides, the CDR3 is TGTGCCAGCAGTGGGGACTCCAATACGCAGTATTTT. It is translated as CASSGDSNTQYF.

This clone has only a few counts. Other DNA sequences within the sample encode an identical CDR3. The chain has TRBV30 and TRBJ2-5; D call uncertain. Trimming cost V 1 base and J 3 bases, with 3 bases left between them. This CDR3 is built from 11 residues. CDR1 and CDR2 (germline): GTSNPN, SVGIG (reference sequence). CDR3 protein: CAWSAKETQYF. DNA for the CDR3: TGTGCCTGGAGTGCTAAAGAGACCCAGTACTTC.

This clone was seen only a few times. The chain joins TRBV5-1 to TRBJ2-5; D possibly matches TRBD1 or TRBD2 (7 bases each). Trimming stripped 3 bases from V and 8 bases from J, with 23 bases between. Germline V gene sequence: CDR1 SGHRS, CDR2 YFSETQ. CDR3 length: 16 residues. In DNA form, the CDR3 reads TGCGCCAGCAGCTCCCAGGGGGGGACGGGAGTCGGAACCCAGTACTTC. As protein: CASSSQGGTGVGTQYF.

The J gene is TRBJ2-2, the V gene TRBV15; D is uncertain. V was clipped by 4 bases and J by 0 bases, with 6 bases between them. CDR1 is LNHNV and CDR2 is YYDKDF in the germline V gene (reference sequence). The CDR3 runs to 14 residues. The CDR3: CATSIGTNTGELFF. CDR3 nucleotide sequence: TGTGCCACCAGCATCGGCACGAACACCGGGGAGCTGTTTTTT.

This clone was recorded only once. The chain couples TRBV5-6 to TRBJ2-3, with 7 positions matching TRBD2. Per germline, CDR1 SGHDT and CDR2 YYEEEE. This CDR3 has 14 residues. V trimming: 4 bases; J trimming: 3 bases; junction bases outside the gene matches: 5. For the CDR3, the DNA is TGTGCCAGCAGCCGGGGAGGGGAAACAGATACGCAGTATTTT. Translation gives CASSRGGETDTQYF.